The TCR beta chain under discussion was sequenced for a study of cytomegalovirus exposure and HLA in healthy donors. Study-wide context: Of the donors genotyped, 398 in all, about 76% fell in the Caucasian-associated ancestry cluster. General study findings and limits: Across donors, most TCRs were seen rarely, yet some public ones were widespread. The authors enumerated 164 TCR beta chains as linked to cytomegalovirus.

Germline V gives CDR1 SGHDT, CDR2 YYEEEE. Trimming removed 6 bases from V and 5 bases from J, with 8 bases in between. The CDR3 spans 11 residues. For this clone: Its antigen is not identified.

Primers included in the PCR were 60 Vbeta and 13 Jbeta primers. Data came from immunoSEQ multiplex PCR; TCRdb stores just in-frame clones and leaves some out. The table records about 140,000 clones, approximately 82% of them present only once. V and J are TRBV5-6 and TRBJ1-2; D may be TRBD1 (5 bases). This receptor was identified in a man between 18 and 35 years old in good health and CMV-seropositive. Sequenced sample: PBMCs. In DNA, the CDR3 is TGTGCCAGCACCGGGGGGTATGGCTACACCTTC. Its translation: CASTGGYGYTF.